This T cell receptor beta chain was identified in a study of blood T cell repertoires in COVID-19. Across the whole study: The origin of the acute and convalescent COVID-19 samples was the United States, Italy and Spain. Nucleic acid was either cDNA or gDNA, and it came from T cells, B-cell-depleted T cells, or PBMCs.

CDR3 length equals 14 residues. The V and J ends lost 3 bases and 3 bases respectively, with 12 bases between them. Germline V gives CDR1 SGDLS, CDR2 YYNGEE. In the authors' methods: From reference gene primer amplification, estimates of nucleated cell counts were derived. Data came from immunoSEQ multiplex PCR; TCRdb stores just in-frame clones and leaves some out. The V and J calls and clone size come from that table; D and trimming were worked out from the DNA. Here the sample spans fewer than 100,000 clones, about 86% being singletons. The chain carries TRBV9 and TRBJ2-5; unclear D gene. The receptor comes from a man aged 80 or over in a cohort sampled during active COVID-19. Sample: peripheral blood. CDR3 DNA sequence: TGTGCCAGCAGCGCGGAAAACAGAGAAGAGACCCAGTACTTC. Residues: CASSAENREETQYF.